These T cell receptor beta chains were read from a single sample in a study of blood T cell repertoires in COVID-19. Here immunoSEQ multiplex PCR was the method, and the copy in TCRdb shows in-frame clones only, minus some. This sample carries around 100,000 clones, 69% of them seen once, and the ten largest clones take less than 6.5%. Source material: peripheral blood. Receptors originate from a man older than 75 with acute or convalescent COVID-19. Each CDR3 is given without its conserved first and last residue. The order of the fields is V gene, J gene, CDR3 protein.

V gene: TRBV28; J gene: TRBJ1-4; CDR3 protein: ASSFGGGEKLF
V gene: TRBV4-3; J gene: TRBJ1-2; CDR3 protein: ASSQDPGQGNYGYT
V gene: TRBV29-1; J gene: TRBJ2-1; CDR3 protein: SVAFRTGRGNEQF
V gene: TRBV27; J gene: TRBJ2-5; CDR3 protein: ASSGRRGQETQY
V gene: TRBV4-1; J gene: TRBJ1-1; CDR3 protein: ASSQDHMVGDRAF
V gene: TRBV5-1; J gene: TRBJ2-1; CDR3 protein: ASSPAALAGGGEQF
V gene: TRBV6-2/TRBV6-3; J gene: TRBJ1-1; CDR3 protein: ASSYSTGKNTEAF
V gene: TRBV9; J gene: TRBJ2-5; CDR3 protein: ASSVGHGGVETQY
V gene: TRBV6-5; J gene: TRBJ2-7; CDR3 protein: ASSPETSGTYEQY
V gene: TRBV11-2; J gene: TRBJ2-5; CDR3 protein: ASSSPGETQY
V gene: TRBV11-2; J gene: TRBJ2-7; CDR3 protein: ASTLFPRGQSYEQY
V gene: TRBV5-1; J gene: TRBJ1-1; CDR3 protein: ASSGTGIGGLTEAF
V gene: TRBV19; J gene: TRBJ2-5; CDR3 protein: ASRTTGGEETQY